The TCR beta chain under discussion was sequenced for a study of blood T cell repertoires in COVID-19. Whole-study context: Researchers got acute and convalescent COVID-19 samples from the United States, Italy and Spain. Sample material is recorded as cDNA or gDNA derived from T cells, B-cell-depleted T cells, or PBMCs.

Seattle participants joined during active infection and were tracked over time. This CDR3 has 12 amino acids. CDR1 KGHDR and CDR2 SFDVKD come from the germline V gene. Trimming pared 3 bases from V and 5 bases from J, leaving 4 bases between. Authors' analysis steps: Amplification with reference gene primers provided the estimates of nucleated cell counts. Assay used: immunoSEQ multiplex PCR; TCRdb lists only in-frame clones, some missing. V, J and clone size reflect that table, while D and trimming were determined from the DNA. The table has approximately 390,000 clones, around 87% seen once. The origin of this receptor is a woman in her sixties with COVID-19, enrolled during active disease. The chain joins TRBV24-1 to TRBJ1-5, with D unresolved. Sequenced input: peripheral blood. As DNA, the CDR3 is TGTGCCACCAGTGATCCCGATCAGCCCCAGCATTTT. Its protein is CATSDPDQPQHF.